A single sample gave rise to the 3 T cell receptor beta chains below, sequenced in a study of OX40 agonist ivuxolimab in advanced cancers. TCRdb's copy holds only in-frame clones and misses some; the assay was immunoSEQ multiplex PCR. Here the sample spans more than 80,000 clones, roughly nine tenths being singletons. This specimen consisted of CD4+ or CD8+ T cells sorted from blood, obtained in a trial of the OX40 agonist ivuxolimab. Every receptor here comes from an adult with an advanced solid tumor such as melanoma, head and neck, liver or kidney cancer.

V usage is TRBV18 and J usage is TRBJ2-5; D possibly matches TRBD1 or TRBD2 (5 bases each). The germline CDR1 and CDR2 sequences are KGHSH and LQKENI. The CDR3 contains 17 residues. Trimming took 3 bases from V and 4 from J, leaving 21 bases between them. The chain's CDR3 is CASSPMSGRELPETQYF. The CDR3 DNA reads TGTGCCAGCTCACCCATGAGCGGCAGGGAACTTCCAGAGACCCAGTACTTC.

The CDR3 sequence: CAISWDPSGDTQYF. DNA of the CDR3: TGTGCCATCAGCTGGGACCCCTCAGGAGATACGCAGTATTTT. This chain uses TRBV10-3 with TRBJ2-3; D is perhaps TRBD1 or TRBD2 (5 bases each). Germline loops: CDR1 ENHRY, CDR2 SYGVKD. The CDR3 consists of 14 residues. V shed 6 bases and J shed 5 bases, with 15 bases lying between them.

This chain links TRBV6-1 with TRBJ1-2; perhaps TRBD1 as D (5 bases). V lost 2 bases and J lost 4, with 8 bases in between. The CDR3 runs 13 residues. Germline V gene data show CDR1 as MNHNS and CDR2 as SASEGT. CDR3 loop: CASSEQGLYGYTF. DNA for the CDR3: TGTGCCAGCAGTGAACAGGGACTCTATGGCTACACCTTC.